Each of the 27 T cell receptor beta chains below was sequenced from the same sample in a study of T cells in Graves' hyperthyroidism and ophthalmopathy. Using RNA transcripts as the source, TCR beta CDR3 regions were amplified. Using the HTBI primer set, a first-round RT-PCR was run on the TCR CDR3. One entry per CDR3 protein, called by TCRdb with MiXCR from the multiplex PCR reads. The table includes 350,000 to 450,000 distinct CDR3 sequences, more than 11% detected once. Sequencing input: blood. The receptors originated from a woman aged 60-70 years with Graves' hyperthyroidism.

This clonotype was recorded many times. The CDR3 DNA sequence: TGTGCCAGCAGCTTGGCAACAGGGGACACTGAAGCTTTCTTT. This gives the protein CASSLATGDTEAFF. The chain uses TRBV5-8 and TRBJ1-1, with 7 bases aligning to TRBD1. Germline lookup yields CDR1 SGHTS and CDR2 YDEGEE. The CDR3 is 14 residues long. V lost 0 bases to trimming and J lost 3 bases; unmatched junction nucleotides: 2.

This clonotype has a count of ten or more. V gene TRBV20-1 combines with J gene TRBJ2-3; 9 bases are a match to TRBD2. This CDR3 region has 14 residues. The ends lost 6 bases at V and 5 bases at J; junction bases unmatched: 9. CDR1 is DFQATT, CDR2 SNEGSKA, per germline (reference sequence). The CDR3 spells CSAGGWREGDTQYF. The CDR3 bases are TGCAGTGCGGGAGGGTGGCGGGAGGGAGATACGCAGTATTTT.

About this clonotype itself: A much larger clone differs from this one at a single base, so this may be a read error. The rearrangement uses TRBV11-2 and TRBJ1-5; D call uncertain. Between the trimmed V and J ends, which lost 3 bases and 11 bases, there was a span of 11 bases. Germline values: CDR1 SGHAT, CDR2 FQNNGV. CDR3 length: 12 residues. The CDR3, as DNA: TGTGCCAGCAGCTTCAAATTAGGCGCCCAGCATTTT. Its translation: CASSFKLGAQHF.

This clonotype was picked up many times. This chain connects TRBV2 to TRBJ2-2; D ambiguous. This CDR3 is 11 amino acids long. Germline values: CDR1 SNHLY, CDR2 FYNNEI. The V and J ends lost 7 bases and 5 bases respectively, with 5 bases between them. The CDR3 loop is CASKETGELFF. The CDR3 coding sequence is TGTGCCAGCAAGGAAACCGGGGAGCTGTTTTTT.

Many counts were recorded for this clonotype. The chain joins TRBV3-1 to TRBJ1-2; TRBD1 matches 7 bases. This CDR3 is 16 amino acids long. Germline CDR1 is LGHDT and CDR2 is YNNKEL (reference sequence). V dropped 1 base and J dropped 5; count of bases not matched to a gene: 10. CDR3 sequence reads: CASSQGDRVHWYGYTF. The CDR3 coding sequence is TGTGCCAGCAGCCAAGGCGACAGGGTTCATTGGTATGGCTACACCTTC.

This clonotype has ten or more counts. For the CDR3, the DNA is TGTGCCAGCAGTGAGGGCGGACAGGAGCATCAGCCCCAGCATTTT. It specifies CASSEGGQEHQPQHF. The genes are TRBV6-1 and TRBJ1-5; 7 bases fit TRBD1. V gave up 3 bases and J gave up 5 bases; unmatched junction bases: 7. The CDR3 spans 15 residues. Germline assignment: CDR1 MNHNS and CDR2 SASEGT.

The table lists this clonotype with many counts. This rearrangement joins TRBV5-1 to TRBJ2-3; possible D gene TRBD2, 6 bases. V was pared by 0 bases and J by 9 bases, with 14 bases between. This CDR3 is 14 amino acids long. Germline values: CDR1 SGHRS, CDR2 YFSETQ. CDR3 sequence: CASSLVSASETQYF. In DNA form, the CDR3 reads TGCGCCAGCAGCTTGGTCTCGGCTAGCGAAACGCAGTATTTT. Filled out from reference TRBV5-1 and TRBJ2-3, the complete variable domain reads KAGVTQTPRYLIKTRGQQVTLSCSPISGHRSVSWYQQTPGQGLQFLFEYFSETQRNKGNFPGRFSGRQFSNSRSEMNVSTLELGDSALYLCASSLVSASETQYFGPGTRLTVL.

This clonotype was detected many times. This chain uses TRBV7-2 with TRBJ2-3, with TRBD2 matching over 10 bases. This CDR3 has 15 residues. Germline lookup yields CDR1 SGHTA and CDR2 FQGNSA. The ends lost 5 bases at V and 4 bases at J; junction bases unmatched: 6. CDR3 in amino acids: CASSLSSGSADTQYF. The CDR3 nucleotides read TGTGCCAGCAGCCTCTCTAGCGGGAGCGCAGATACGCAGTATTTT.

The table lists this clonotype with many counts. Compared with germline, one end of the junction differs, possibly owing to a read error. The chain couples TRBV7-7 to TRBJ2-3; D not resolved. CDR1 is SSHAT, CDR2 FNYEAQ, per germline (reference sequence). The CDR3 totals 14 residues. CDR3 bases: TGTGCTAGCAGCTTAGCCCAAAGCACAGATACGCAGTATTTT. Its protein product is CASSLAQSTDTQYF.

The table lists this clonotype with many counts. The chain carries TRBV11-2 and TRBJ1-1; TRBD1 agrees at 8 bases. Germline V lookup: CDR1 SGHAT, CDR2 FQNNGV. Trimming at V came to 6 bases and at J to 1 base, leaving 7 bases not matched to a gene. This CDR3 region has 15 residues. DNA of the CDR3: TGTGCCAGCAGTCCTATAGGACAGGGGAACACTGAAGCTTTCTTT. Translated: CASSPIGQGNTEAFF.

V gene TRBV12-3 or TRBV12-4 combines with J gene TRBJ2-2, with D perhaps TRBD1 (6 bases). V lost 2 bases and J lost 3, with 13 bases in between. The CDR3 is 16 amino acids. For the CDR3, the DNA is TGTGCCAGCAGTTTAAGCCAGGGGTTTCACACCGGGGAGCTGTTTTTT. Residues: CASSLSQGFHTGELFF.

This clonotype occurred a few times. This sequence joins TRBV19 and TRBJ2-1; 7 bases map to TRBD2. Germline trimming cut 5 bases from V and 9 bases from J; bases unmatched to any gene: 13. The CDR3 runs 15 residues. Germline CDR1 is LNHDA and CDR2 is SQIVND (reference sequence). This chain's CDR3 is CASSDRAGVLSEQFF. The CDR3 nucleotides are TGTGCCAGTAGTGATCGCGCGGGAGTGTTGAGTGAGCAGTTCTTC.

The chain has TRBV7-9 and TRBJ1-1; unclear D gene. The germline CDR1 and CDR2 sequences are SEHNR and FQNEAQ (reference sequence). The CDR3 loop spans 12 amino acids. V shed 6 bases and J shed 7 bases, with 12 bases lying between them. This CDR3 reads CASSPPKGEAFF. DNA of the CDR3: TGTGCCAGCAGTCCACCGAAGGGTGAAGCTTTCTTT.

This clonotype has only a few counts. The J gene is TRBJ2-1, the V gene TRBV20-1, with 10 positions matching TRBD2. This CDR3 region has 17 residues. V dropped 1 base and J dropped 7; count of bases not matched to a gene: 13. From germline, CDR1 is DFQATT and CDR2 SNEGSKA (reference sequence). This chain's CDR3 is CSARAPASGSWLNEQFF. CDR3 sequence (DNA): TGCAGTGCTAGAGCCCCCGCTAGCGGGAGTTGGTTAAATGAGCAGTTCTTC.

The CDR3 protein is CASSQSRTGPLHF. In nucleotides, the CDR3 is TGCGCCAGCAGCCAATCCCGGACAGGACCCCTCCACTTT. The V gene is TRBV4-1, the J gene TRBJ1-6, with 7 bases identical to TRBD1. Germline loops: CDR1 MGHRA, CDR2 YSYEKL. This CDR3 contains 13 residues. The junction had 4 bases not matched to a gene; V was cut back by 2 bases and J by 12 bases.

The chain links TRBV19 to TRBJ2-1, with D maybe TRBD2 (6 bases). Trimming pared 3 bases from V and 0 bases from J, leaving 15 bases between. CDR3 length equals 17 residues. From germline, CDR1 is LNHDA and CDR2 SQIVND (reference sequence). The CDR3 DNA is TGTGCCAGTAGTATTGGTAGCGGAGTTTACTCCTACAATGAGCAGTTCTTC. Protein product: CASSIGSGVYSYNEQFF. Full variable domain (outside the CDR3, taken from reference TRBV19 and TRBJ2-1): DGGITQSPKYLFRKEGQNVTLSCEQNLNHDAMYWYRQDPGQGLRLIYYSQIVNDFQKGDIAEGYSVSREKKESFPLTVTSAQKNPTAFYLCASSIGSGVYSYNEQFFGPGTRLTVL.

This clonotype came up many times. The J gene is TRBJ2-2, the V gene TRBV12-3 or TRBV12-4; 9 bases align to TRBD2. Unmatched junction bases numbered 5, after V lost 5 bases and J lost 1 base. The CDR3 loop spans 16 amino acids. CDR3 coding DNA: TGTGCCAGCAGTGGTACGACTAGCGGGAACACCGGGGAGCTGTTTTTT. Its translation is CASSGTTSGNTGELFF.

In its sample, this clonotype was seen many times. The V and J genes are TRBV19 and TRBJ1-5, with a possible D match to TRBD1 (5 bases). This CDR3 region has 16 residues. Germline V CDR1 and CDR2: LNHDA, SQIVND (reference sequence). Between the trimmed V and J ends, which lost 6 bases and 1 base, there was a span of 16 bases. The DNA for the CDR3 is TGTGCCAGTAGCCCACCCCGGGGGAAGAGCAATCAGCCCCAGCATTTT. It translates to CASSPPRGKSNQPQHF.

This clonotype was seen many times. The V call is TRBV11-3, the J call TRBJ2-2; TRBD1 matches at 7 bases. The CDR3 contains 14 residues. Trimming removed 4 bases from V and 4 bases from J; junction bases left unmatched: 3. Per the germline V gene, CDR1 is SGHNT and CDR2 is YENEEA. CDR3 nucleotides: TGTGCCAGCAGCTCGGGACAGTCCACCGGGGAGCTGTTTTTT. This encodes CASSSGQSTGELFF.

This clonotype was observed many times. The CDR3 region is CAIRSQGNSYNEQFF. The CDR3 DNA reads as TGTGCCATCAGAAGCCAGGGTAACTCGTACAATGAGCAGTTCTTC. The rearrangement uses TRBV10-3 and TRBJ2-1; a weak D match, TRBD1 (5 bases). Looked up from germline, CDR1 is ENHRY and CDR2 is SYGVKD. CDR3 length: 15 residues. V gave up 6 bases and J gave up 4 bases, with 16 bases separating them.

V is TRBV2 and J is TRBJ1-5; D is perhaps TRBD1 (5 bases). The germline V and J ends were trimmed by 6 bases and 1 base, with 10 bases remaining between them. Germline V lookup: CDR1 SNHLY, CDR2 FYNNEI. CDR3 length: 14 residues. DNA for the CDR3: TGTGCCAGCAGGGGGGAGGTAAGCAATCAGCCCCAGCATTTT. As protein: CASRGEVSNQPQHF. Full variable domain (outside the CDR3, taken from reference TRBV2 and TRBJ1-5): EPEVTQTPSHQVTQMGQEVILRCVPISNHLYFYWYRQILGQKVEFLVSFYNNEISEKSEIFDDQFSVERPDGSNFTLKIRSTKLEDSAMYFCASRGEVSNQPQHFGDGTRLSIL.

The chain carries TRBV19 and TRBJ2-3; D is possibly TRBD2 (6 bases). Germline CDR1 reads LNHDA; CDR2 reads SQIVND (reference sequence). V was cut by 5 bases and J by 6 bases, with 15 bases left in between. This CDR3 has 14 amino acids. CDR3 nucleotide sequence: TGTGCCAGTAGTTTGCGGGGACCGGCCGATACGCAGTATTTT. Translating gives CASSLRGPADTQYF.

This clonotype was seen a handful of times. The chain carries TRBV7-8 and TRBJ2-7; D is possibly TRBD2 (5 bases). The ends were cut back, 3 bases at V and 2 bases at J, with 11 bases in the middle. The CDR3 runs 14 residues. CDR1 SGHVS and CDR2 FQNEAQ come from the germline V gene. The CDR3, as DNA: TGTGCCAGCAGCTTCGGACGGACTCCCTACGAGCAGTACTTC. Its translation: CASSFGRTPYEQYF.

This clonotype was seen ten or more times. The chain uses TRBV27 and TRBJ1-6; the D gene is possibly TRBD1 (5 bases). This CDR3 region has 15 residues. V shed 3 bases and J shed 5 bases, with 11 bases lying between them. Germline V CDR1 and CDR2: MNHEY, SMNVEV (reference sequence). DNA of the CDR3: TGTGCCAGCAGTTTTGGGGCAAGGGATAATTCACCCCTCCACTTT. Its protein product is CASSFGARDNSPLHF.

The V call is TRBV11-3, the J call TRBJ2-7; 9 bases agree with TRBD2. The CDR3 runs to 14 residues. The V gene end was trimmed by 5 bases and the J gene end by 7 bases; junction bases not matched to a gene: 9. Germline assignment: CDR1 SGHNT and CDR2 YENEEA. The CDR3 loop is CASSLSGSRGEQYF. The DNA of the CDR3 is TGTGCCAGCAGCCTTAGCGGGAGCCGGGGGGAGCAGTACTTC. The whole variable domain, remainder taken from reference TRBV11-3 and TRBJ2-7, is EAGVVQSPRYKIIEKKQPVAFWCNPISGHNTLYWYLQNLGQGPELLIRYENEEAVDDSQLPKDRFSAERLKGVDSTLKIQPAELGDSAVYLCASSLSGSRGEQYFGPGTRLTVT.

A note on this clonotype: A much more abundant neighbour one base away suggests this may be a read error. The chain has TRBV11-2 and TRBJ2-1, with D uncertain. Germline V gene sequence: CDR1 SGHAT, CDR2 FQNNGV. The CDR3 contains 13 residues. The CDR3 reads CASSSPGSNKQFF. The CDR3, as DNA: TGTGCCAGCAGCTCGCCCGGATCCAATAAGCAGTTCTTC.

This clonotype has a handful of counts. Possible read error: a much larger clone is one base away. The missing conserved phenylalanine or tryptophan at the end of this CDR3 makes a read error likely. The chain couples TRBV27 to TRBJ2-7; D unresolved. CDR1 and CDR2 from the germline V gene are MNHEY and SMNVEV (reference sequence). The CDR3 length is 14 residues. V was cut by 6 bases and J by 0 bases, with 12 bases left in between. CDR3 amino acids: CASRGFRSSYEQYY. CDR3 nucleotides: TGTGCCAGCAGGGGGTTTAGGAGCTCCTACGAGCAGTACTAC.